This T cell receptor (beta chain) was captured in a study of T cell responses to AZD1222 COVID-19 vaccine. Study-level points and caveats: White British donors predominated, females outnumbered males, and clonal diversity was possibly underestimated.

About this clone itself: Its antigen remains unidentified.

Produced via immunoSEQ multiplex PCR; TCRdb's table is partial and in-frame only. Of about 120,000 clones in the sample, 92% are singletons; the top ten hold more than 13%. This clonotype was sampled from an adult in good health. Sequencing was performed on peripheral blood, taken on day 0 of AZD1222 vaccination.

The chain's CDR3 is CASSQQGNRLFYNSPLHF. The CDR3, as DNA: TGTGCCAGTAGCCAACAGGGTAACCGGCTCTTCTATAATTCACCCCTCCACTTT. The chain couples TRBV19 to TRBJ1-6, with D possibly TRBD1 on 6 matching bases. The V end lost 6 bases, the J end lost 3 bases, and 21 bases lay between the germline ends. The CDR3 is 18 amino acids. Germline CDR1 is LNHDA and CDR2 is SQIVND (reference sequence).